These 22 T cell receptor beta chains were all obtained from the same sample, sequenced in a study of shared clonotypes between healthy human individuals. Profiled with immunoSEQ multiplex PCR; TCRdb holds only in-frame clones, not every one. This repertoire shows over 1.5 million clones, 95% to 99% found once; its top ten account for approximately 0.45%. Sequences were obtained from naive CD4+ T cells sorted from blood. Subset given: CD45RA+ positively selected. Receptor source: a man aged 25-45 years in good health.

V is TRBV11-2 and J is TRBJ2-5; TRBD2 matches at 10 bases. This CDR3 has 16 amino acids. Germline V gene data show CDR1 as SGHAT and CDR2 as FQNNGV. V lost 5 bases and J lost 1; bases outside the gene matches: 7. CDR3 amino acids: CASSLKGLAVQETQYF. The CDR3 bases are TGTGCCAGCAGCCTCAAAGGACTAGCGGTCCAAGAGACCCAGTACTTC.

The chain has TRBV18 and TRBJ2-7; D unclear. The ends were cut back, 1 base at V and 0 bases at J, with 13 bases in the middle. Germline V CDR1 and CDR2: KGHSH, LQKENI. The CDR3 is made up of 16 amino acids. The DNA of the CDR3 is TGTGCCAGCTCACCACGAAGCGCATCAGTCTCCTACGAGCAGTACTTC. Translated, it gives CASSPRSASVSYEQYF. The complete variable domain, with remaining parts taken from reference TRBV18 and TRBJ2-7, reads NAGVMQNPRHLVRRRGQEARLRCSPMKGHSHVYWYRQLPEEGLKFMVYLQKENIIDESGMPKERFSAEFPKEGPSILRIQQVVRGDSAAYFCASSPRSASVSYEQYFGPGTRLTVT.

The rearrangement joins TRBV4-1 to TRBJ1-4; D is unresolved. The V gene's germline CDR1 is MGHRA and CDR2 YSYEKL. This CDR3 region has 14 residues. V was clipped by 3 bases and J by 7 bases, with 12 bases between them. The chain's CDR3 is CASSHLGPFEKLFF. The CDR3 DNA reads TGCGCCAGCAGCCACCTAGGACCTTTTGAAAAACTGTTTTTT.

The rearrangement uses TRBV6-5 and TRBJ1-5; no definite D call. The V gene lost 6 bases and the J gene lost 5 bases, with 17 bases spanning the gap. The germline V gene has CDR1 MNHEY and CDR2 SVGAGI. The length of the CDR3 is 15 residues. CDR3 amino acids: CASSQAWGIDQPQHF. The DNA of the CDR3 is TGTGCCAGCAGCCAGGCATGGGGTATAGATCAGCCCCAGCATTTT.

The V gene is TRBV19, the J gene TRBJ2-1, with D uncertain. V lost 6 bases to trimming and J lost 10 bases, with 10 bases between them. Germline values: CDR1 LNHDA, CDR2 SQIVND (reference sequence). This CDR3 spans 11 amino acids. CDR3 sequence: CASRSFREQFF. The CDR3 region has the DNA TGTGCCAGTAGATCGTTTCGCGAGCAGTTCTTC.

This clone was seen just once. Within the sample, other DNA sequences also encode this same CDR3. This chain links TRBV5-1 with TRBJ2-7; D may be TRBD1 (6 bases). Germline V gene sequence: CDR1 SGHRS, CDR2 YFSETQ. This CDR3 has 14 amino acids. Trimming pared 0 bases from V and 5 bases from J, leaving 12 bases between. Written as DNA, the CDR3 is TGCGCCAGCAGCTTGGGGCAGGGGTGGAACGAGCAGTACTTC. Protein sequence: CASSLGQGWNEQYF.

The rearrangement joins TRBV28 to TRBJ2-1; D uncertain. The V end lost 3 bases, the J end lost 7 bases, and 10 bases lay between the germline ends. Germline CDR1 is MDHEN and CDR2 is SYDVKM. CDR3 length: 13 amino acids. The CDR3 is CASSFSRSNEQFF. The DNA of the CDR3 is TGTGCCAGCAGTTTCTCCAGGTCTAATGAGCAGTTCTTC. Full variable domain (remainder filled in from reference TRBV28 and TRBJ2-1): DVKVTQSSRYLVKRTGEKVFLECVQDMDHENMFWYRQDPGLGLRLIYFSYDVKMKEKGDIPEGYSVSREKKERFSLILESASTNQTSMYLCASSFSRSNEQFFGPGTRLTVL.

Here the CDR3 DNA reads TGCGCCAGCAGCCAACTTCCGGGACTAGCGGGAGTAAGTGGGGCCAACGTCCTGACTTTC. Translating gives CASSQLPGLAGVSGANVLTF. The rearrangement joins TRBV4-1 to TRBJ2-6; TRBD2 agrees at 14 bases. The germline gives CDR1 MGHRA, CDR2 YSYEKL. The J segment lost 3 bases and the V segment lost 2 bases, leaving 9 bases of the junction unmatched. The CDR3 sequence is 20 residues long.

This sequence joins TRBV28 and TRBJ1-2; D gene uncertain. The CDR3 length is 15 residues. The germline V gene has CDR1 MDHEN and CDR2 SYDVKM. Trimming took 8 bases from V and 8 from J, leaving 24 bases between them. CDR3 protein: CASRRLGSELKGYTF. CDR3 DNA sequence: TGTGCCAGCCGTCGTCTCGGCTCGGAGCTTAAGGGCTACACCTTC.

The rearrangement joins TRBV6-1 to TRBJ2-3; maybe TRBD1 (5 bases). The length of the CDR3 is 15 residues. Germline CDR1 reads MNHNS; CDR2 reads SASEGT. Deletions cut 3 bases from V and 3 bases from J, with 13 bases between. The CDR3 region has the DNA TGTGCCAGCAGTGATAGTGTGGCAGGGACAGATACGCAGTATTTT. Protein product: CASSDSVAGTDTQYF.

The V call is TRBV29-1, the J call TRBJ2-7; D is undetermined. The V and J ends lost 3 bases and 5 bases respectively, with 11 bases between them. Germline values: CDR1 SQVTM, CDR2 ANQGSEA. The CDR3 covers 12 residues. The CDR3 DNA follows: TGCAGCGTTGATAGCTCTCGGCACGAGCAGTACTTC. It is translated as CSVDSSRHEQYF.

The V gene is TRBV5-4, the J gene TRBJ1-4; D not certain. Trimming shortened V by 0 bases and J by 10 bases, and 7 bases separated the two germline ends. The CDR3 covers 12 residues. Germline V gives CDR1 SGHNT, CDR2 YYREEE (reference sequence). The CDR3 sequence: CASSLEAGKLFF. The CDR3 DNA sequence: TGTGCCAGCAGCTTGGAGGCCGGAAAACTGTTTTTT. Full variable domain (missing parts from reference TRBV5-4 and TRBJ1-4): ETGVTQSPTHLIKTRGQQVTLRCSSQSGHNTVSWYQQALGQGPQFIFQYYREEENGRGNFPPRFSGLQFPNYSSELNVNALELDDSALYLCASSLEAGKLFFGSGTQLSVL.

This chain connects TRBV5-6 to TRBJ1-1; the D is unclear. The CDR3 is 13 residues long. Trimming left V 3 bases short and J 4 bases short, with 10 bases between. CDR1 is SGHDT, CDR2 YYEEEE, per germline. CDR3 sequence (DNA): TGTGCCAGCAGCTCCGGGTTCTTCACTGAAGCTTTCTTT. This translates into CASSSGFFTEAFF.

Here the CDR3 reads CASSHPKGIHYGYTF. In nucleotides, the CDR3 is TGTGCCAGCAGCCACCCTAAGGGGATCCACTATGGCTACACCTTC. The rearrangement uses TRBV5-4 and TRBJ1-2, with a weak D call TRBD1 (5 bases). The V end lost 4 bases, the J end lost 3 bases, and 16 bases lay between the germline ends. The CDR3 length is 15 residues. Germline V gene data show CDR1 as SGHNT and CDR2 as YYREEE (reference sequence).

This chain uses TRBV5-1 with TRBJ1-5, with D possibly being TRBD1 (6 bases). The CDR3 spans 17 residues. V was pared by 0 bases and J by 5 bases, with 18 bases between. Germline-derived CDR1 and CDR2 are SGHRS and YFSETQ. CDR3 sequence: CASSLGFGGRGHQPQHF. CDR3 in DNA: TGCGCCAGCAGCTTGGGCTTCGGCGGACGGGGGCATCAGCCCCAGCATTTT.

The gene calls are TRBV7-2 and TRBJ2-7, with TRBD2 matching 7 bases. The germline V gene encodes CDR1 SGHTA and CDR2 FQGNSA. The CDR3 is 15 amino acids. Losses at the gene ends were 5 bases for V and 1 base for J; bases not matched to a gene: 8. CDR3 in amino acids: CASSQRLAGSYEQYF. CDR3 coding DNA: TGTGCCAGCAGCCAGAGACTAGCAGGGTCCTACGAGCAGTACTTC.

DNA for the CDR3: TGCGCCAGCAGCTTGAGGGGCGGAGCCTCCTACAATGAGCAGTTCTTC. Translation: CASSLRGGASYNEQFF. V and J are TRBV5-1 and TRBJ2-1; maybe TRBD1 (5 bases). Per the germline V gene, CDR1 is SGHRS and CDR2 is YFSETQ. Between the trimmed V and J ends, which lost 1 base and 0 bases, there was a span of 11 bases. This CDR3 has 16 residues. Full variable domain (remainder filled in from reference TRBV5-1 and TRBJ2-1): KAGVTQTPRYLIKTRGQQVTLSCSPISGHRSVSWYQQTPGQGLQFLFEYFSETQRNKGNFPGRFSGRQFSNSRSEMNVSTLELGDSALYLCASSLRGGASYNEQFFGPGTRLTVL.

The DNA for the CDR3 is TGTGCCATCACTACCTCCGGAGGGCCGGGTTACGAGCAGTACTTC. This codes for CAITTSGGPGYEQYF. The chain recombines TRBV10-3 with TRBJ2-7, with D maybe TRBD2 (6 bases). The V end was cut by 7 bases, the J end by 4 bases, with 20 bases between. The length of the CDR3 is 15 residues. The germline V gene has CDR1 ENHRY and CDR2 SYGVKD.

V is TRBV11-2 and J is TRBJ2-7; 9 positions agree with TRBD2. Germline V lookup: CDR1 SGHAT, CDR2 FQNNGV. V gave up 3 bases and J gave up 4 bases; unmatched junction bases: 4. The CDR3 extends over 14 amino acids. CDR3 coding DNA: TGTGCCAGCAGCTTCGCGGGAGGGAGGTACGAGCAGTACTTC. The encoded protein is CASSFAGGRYEQYF.

The chain carries TRBV11-3 and TRBJ2-7; 7 nucleotides agree with TRBD1. The length of the CDR3 is 13 residues. Per the germline V gene, CDR1 is SGHNT and CDR2 is YENEEA. The V and J ends lost 5 bases and 0 bases, in that order; junction bases with no gene match: 1. CDR3 bases: TGTGCCAGCAGCGGACAGGCCTCCTACGAGCAGTACTTC. Translation: CASSGQASYEQYF.

The V and J genes are TRBV7-9 and TRBJ2-6; tentatively, D is TRBD1 (6 bases). CDR1 SEHNR and CDR2 FQNEAQ come from the germline V gene (reference sequence). V was clipped by 4 bases and J by 2 bases, with 18 bases between them. The CDR3 has 18 amino acids. Here the CDR3 reads CASSSHRARSPGANVLTF. The CDR3 nucleotides read TGTGCCAGCAGCTCCCACAGGGCTCGGTCCCCTGGGGCCAACGTCCTGACTTTC.

V and J are TRBV7-6 and TRBJ2-7, with 10 bases fitting TRBD1. This CDR3 has 15 amino acids. V trimming: 0 bases; J trimming: 5 bases; junction bases outside the gene matches: 4. The germline V gene has CDR1 SGHVS and CDR2 FNYEAQ. CDR3 in amino acids: CASSLATGGINEQYF. The CDR3, as DNA: TGTGCCAGCAGCTTAGCGACAGGGGGCATCAACGAGCAGTACTTC.